The TCR beta chain described here comes from a study of shared clonotypes between healthy human individuals. CDR1 is MDHEN, CDR2 SYDVKM, per germline. The length of the CDR3 is 14 residues. V gave up 11 bases and J gave up 0 bases, with 13 bases separating them. The DNA input per sorted-subset replicate PCR was about 180 ng, corresponding to 28,000 or so T cell genomes. As processed by the authors: Filtering differed since immunoSEQ provided only junctions, with no quality scores. Libraries were prepared by immunoSEQ multiplex PCR; TCRdb keeps only in-frame clonotypes and omits some of them. The DNA gave D and trimming, while V, J and clone size come from that table. The table shows about 980,000 clones, with 60% to 85% occurring only once.

J is TRBJ1-4 and V is TRBV28; tentative D call: TRBD1 (5 bases). The receptor was derived from a man aged 18 to 30 in good health. The material sequenced was memory CD4+ T cells sorted from blood. Subset meaning: CD45RA-negative fraction. This CDR3 reads CAAGGRATNEKLFF. The CDR3 nucleotides are TGTGCCGCCGGGGGGAGGGCAACTAATGAAAAACTGTTTTTT.